The clone carrying this TCR beta chain has a single count. The antigen remains undetermined. Germline CDR1 and CDR2: LGHNA and YNFKEQ. With 4 bases clipped from V and 0 bases from J, the junction kept 7 bases outside the gene matches. The length of the CDR3 is 17 residues. The data belong to a study of T-cell memory formation after mild COVID-19. General study findings and limits: Whereas later expanders leaned CD4+, clones contracting day 15 to 85 showed a balanced CD4/CD8 makeup.

Each CDR3 protein is one row after TCRdb ran MiXCR on the 5' RACE reads. Found here are some 50,000 distinct CDR3 sequences, around 25% of them singletons; the top ten hold about 39%. The sequenced sample was PBMCs or a T cell subset sorted from them (not recorded which). This TCR derives from a man in his late teens or twenties who had mild COVID-19 (a few samples of this study predate the infection). Cell type and time point are not known. The chain is built from TRBV4-2 and TRBJ2-1, with 9 nucleotides matching TRBD2. CDR3 nucleotides: TGTGCCAGCAGCCCAAAAACTAGCGGGTTCTCCTACAATGAGCAGTTCTTC. It translates to CASSPKTSGFSYNEQFF.